This TCR beta chain comes out of a study of CD8+ T cells in alopecia areata. Investigators isolated RNA and reverse transcribed it into cDNA to act as the sequencing template. Produced via immunoSEQ multiplex PCR; TCRdb's table is partial and in-frame only. The data hold around 150,000 clones, with just over 65% observed a single time. The CDR3 has 16 residues. Trimming shortened V by 4 bases and J by 1 base, and 13 bases separated the two germline ends. Looked up from germline, CDR1 is MNHEY and CDR2 is SMNVEV (reference sequence). Regarding treatment: oral pan-JAK inhibitor, 5-10 mg twice daily. This receptor was identified in a human donor with alopecia areata. This chain uses TRBV27 with TRBJ2-2, with D possibly TRBD2 on 7 matching bases. The input for sequencing was CD4+ T cells sorted from blood, taken at week 4, from a patient treated with tofacitinib. CDR3: CASSSYGGLNTGELFF. The CDR3 region has the DNA TGTGCCAGCAGTTCCTACGGGGGGCTGAACACCGGGGAGCTGTTTTTT.